The 19 T cell receptor beta chains listed next were all sequenced from one sample in a study of T cells in Graves' hyperthyroidism and ophthalmopathy. Amplified regions were TCR beta CDR3 sequences from RNA transcripts. The HTBI primer set drove a first-round RT-PCR of the TCR CDR3. TCRdb reprocessed the multiplex PCR reads via MiXCR and lists one record per CDR3 protein. The repertoire has about 400,000 distinct CDR3 sequences, roughly an eighth of them found once; the top ten carry 28%. The material sequenced was blood. The receptors shown here come from a man aged 45 to 65 with Graves' ophthalmopathy.

This clonotype has at least ten counts. V is TRBV12-3 or TRBV12-4 and J is TRBJ1-2; 11 nucleotides line up with TRBD1. Trimming removed 5 bases from V and 7 bases from J; junction bases left unmatched: 6. The CDR3 runs 14 residues. The CDR3 reads CASSPRTGGFGYTF. Here the CDR3 DNA reads TGTGCCAGCAGTCCGCGGACAGGGGGCTTTGGCTACACCTTC.

This clonotype was seen a handful of times. The chain employs TRBV24-1 and TRBJ2-1, with 12 bases matching TRBD2. From germline, CDR1 is KGHDR and CDR2 SFDVKD. V lost 3 bases to trimming and J lost 10 bases; unmatched junction nucleotides: 21. This CDR3 is 20 amino acids long. CDR3 bases: TGTGCCACCAGTGATGATACACTAGCGGGAGGCTATAAATCCGGGGGCGAGCAGTTCTTC. Amino acid sequence: CATSDDTLAGGYKSGGEQFF.

At least ten counts were recorded for this clonotype. The chain employs TRBV7-9 and TRBJ2-1; 7 positions match TRBD2. The V gene's germline CDR1 is SEHNR and CDR2 FQNEAQ (reference sequence). V dropped 5 bases and J dropped 5; count of bases not matched to a gene: 18. The CDR3 length is 18 residues. CDR3 region: CASSTNNLRAGVNNEQFF. CDR3 nucleotides: TGTGCCAGCAGCACGAACAACCTAAGGGCGGGAGTGAACAATGAGCAGTTCTTC.

The chain is built from TRBV27 and TRBJ1-5; possibly TRBD1 for D (5 bases). The CDR3 consists of 17 residues. CDR1 MNHEY and CDR2 SMNVEV come from the germline V gene (reference sequence). Trimming cost V 0 bases and J 3 bases, with 15 bases left between them. CDR3 sequence (DNA): TGTGCCAGCAGTTTATCAGTCACAGGATCCTACAATCAGCCCCAGCATTTT. It encodes CASSLSVTGSYNQPQHF.

The table lists this clonotype with many counts. The CDR3 here is CAIRTGEGHIQYF. Here the CDR3 DNA reads TGTGCCATCCGGACAGGGGAAGGGCACATTCAGTACTTC. The chain employs TRBV28 and TRBJ2-4, with 9 bases fitting TRBD1. V was pared by 10 bases and J by 8 bases, with 9 bases of the junction left unmatched. The CDR3 has 13 amino acids. Germline V lookup: CDR1 MDHEN, CDR2 SYDVKM.

The V call is TRBV20-1, the J call TRBJ2-3; 11 bases are a match to TRBD2. J lost 0 bases, V lost 5 bases, and 4 bases had no gene match. This CDR3 spans 15 amino acids. Germline V gene lookup returns CDR1 DFQATT and CDR2 SNEGSKA (reference sequence). This chain's CDR3 is CSAPRTSGSTDTQYF. CDR3 in DNA: TGCAGTGCTCCCCGGACTAGCGGGAGCACAGATACGCAGTATTTT.

The V gene is TRBV7-2, the J gene TRBJ2-5, with D perhaps matching TRBD1 or TRBD2 (5 bases each). The CDR3 consists of 15 residues. Trimming stripped 6 bases from V and 1 base from J, with 15 bases between. Germline CDR1 SGHTA, CDR2 FQGNSA. CDR3 sequence (DNA): TGTGCCAGCAGTTTTACGGGGACCTTCCAAGAGACCCAGTACTTC. This translates into CASSFTGTFQETQYF.

This clonotype came up many times. The chain combines TRBV2 with TRBJ2-7; 9 nucleotides align to TRBD2. V shed 4 bases and J 3 bases; nucleotides not matched to a gene: 1. Germline V CDR1 and CDR2: SNHLY, FYNNEI. The CDR3 consists of 13 residues. The CDR3 DNA reads TGTGCCAGCAGTGGGCGGGAGGGCTACGAGCAGTACTTC. It translates to CASSGREGYEQYF.

The chain carries TRBV20-1 and TRBJ2-7; no reliable D call. Trimming cost V 6 bases and J 9 bases, with 21 bases left between them. Germline loops: CDR1 DFQATT, CDR2 SNEGSKA (reference sequence). CDR3 length: 13 residues. Here the CDR3 reads CSARRRAAMGQYF. DNA of the CDR3: TGCAGTGCCAGACGACGGGCGGCCATGGGGCAGTACTTC.

As for this clonotype: The junction does not match germline at one end; this may be a read error. The chain couples TRBV3-1 to TRBJ2-4; no reliable D call. There are 18 residues in the CDR3. The germline V gene has CDR1 LGHDT and CDR2 YNNKEL (reference sequence). CDR3 sequence reads: CASSQVRSRPGAKNTQYF. The CDR3, as DNA: TGTGCCAGCAGCCAAGTGCGTTCCAGGCCAGGAGCCAAAAACACTCAGTACTTC.

The chain has TRBV10-3 and TRBJ2-5; TRBD2 aligns across 9 bases. V lost 4 bases, J lost 4 bases, and 16 bases stayed unmatched. Germline-derived CDR1 and CDR2 are ENHRY and SYGVKD. CDR3 length: 18 amino acids. The CDR3 loop is CAISVLVRAGGLRETQYF. DNA of the CDR3: TGTGCCATCAGTGTTCTAGTACGAGCGGGAGGCCTCCGAGAGACCCAGTACTTC.

Many counts were recorded for this clonotype. The rearrangement uses TRBV3-1 and TRBJ2-7, with D possibly being TRBD1 or TRBD2 (5 bases each). This CDR3 spans 14 amino acids. Trimming cost V 1 base and J 9 bases, with 16 bases left between them. Germline CDR1 and CDR2: LGHDT and YNNKEL (reference sequence). DNA of the CDR3: TGTGCCAGCAGCCAAGCCGGGACCAACCTTGGGCAGTACTTC. Translating gives CASSQAGTNLGQYF.

This clonotype was observed a few times. Here the CDR3 reads CASRGRGEQYF. Written as DNA, the CDR3 is TGTGCCAGCAGAGGGCGGGGCGAGCAGTACTTC. The gene calls are TRBV6-1 and TRBJ2-7, with D perhaps matching TRBD2 (6 bases). CDR1 is MNHNS, CDR2 SASEGT, per germline. V was clipped by 6 bases and J by 6 bases, with 9 bases between them. This CDR3 spans 11 amino acids.

This clonotype was detected ten times or more. The CDR3 nucleotides are TGTGCCAGCAGCTTAGGGGGGGGATACAATGAGCAGTTCTTC. It is translated as CASSLGGGYNEQFF. The chain combines TRBV11-1 with TRBJ2-1; TRBD2 aligns across 7 bases. V shed 1 base and J 4 bases; nucleotides not matched to a gene: 1. This CDR3 is 14 amino acids long. Germline-derived CDR1 and CDR2 are SGHAT and FQDESV (reference sequence).

At least ten counts were recorded for this clonotype. The chain links TRBV30 to TRBJ1-4; D is undetermined. CDR3 length: 15 residues. Germline-derived CDR1 and CDR2 are GTSNPN and SVGIG (reference sequence). The germline V and J ends were trimmed by 7 bases and 0 bases, with 15 bases remaining between them. This CDR3 is CASSRTVSTNEKLFF. CDR3 coding DNA: TGTGCCTCTTCCAGGACGGTTTCAACTAATGAAAAACTGTTTTTT.

The chain carries TRBV18 and TRBJ1-1; D gene ambiguous. The CDR3 runs to 18 residues. The germline CDR1 and CDR2 sequences are KGHSH and LQKENI. The ends were cut back, 3 bases at V and 1 base at J, with 21 bases in the middle. As DNA, the CDR3 is TGTGCCAGCTCACCGGGAGGCCGCGACGGTCCTGCGAACACTGAAGCTTTCTTT. The encoded protein is CASSPGGRDGPANTEAFF.

The chain combines TRBV12-3 or TRBV12-4 with TRBJ1-2; the D gene is possibly TRBD1 (5 bases). V lost 5 bases and J 3 bases, leaving 10 bases between the germline ends. This CDR3 region has 13 residues. The CDR3 DNA is TGTGCCAGCAGTCAAGACAGTGACTATGGCTACACCTTC. Translating it yields CASSQDSDYGYTF.

This clonotype has ten or more counts. V and J are TRBV20-1 and TRBJ1-5; D remains ambiguous. V lost 6 bases, J lost 2 bases, and 17 bases lay in between. From germline, CDR1 is DFQATT and CDR2 SNEGSKA (reference sequence). CDR3 length: 15 residues. The CDR3: CSATIPGNGNQPQHF. CDR3 nucleotide sequence: TGCAGTGCCACGATACCGGGGAACGGCAATCAGCCCCAGCATTTT.

This clonotype was seen repeatedly, ten times or more. The chain joins TRBV27 to TRBJ2-1; no clear D gene. Between the trimmed V and J ends, which lost 3 bases and 2 bases, there was a span of 8 bases. The CDR3 totals 14 residues. The germline V gene encodes CDR1 MNHEY and CDR2 SMNVEV (reference sequence). The CDR3, as DNA: TGTGCCAGCAGTTTTGCGCGAACCTACAATGAGCAGTTCTTC. Amino acid sequence: CASSFARTYNEQFF.